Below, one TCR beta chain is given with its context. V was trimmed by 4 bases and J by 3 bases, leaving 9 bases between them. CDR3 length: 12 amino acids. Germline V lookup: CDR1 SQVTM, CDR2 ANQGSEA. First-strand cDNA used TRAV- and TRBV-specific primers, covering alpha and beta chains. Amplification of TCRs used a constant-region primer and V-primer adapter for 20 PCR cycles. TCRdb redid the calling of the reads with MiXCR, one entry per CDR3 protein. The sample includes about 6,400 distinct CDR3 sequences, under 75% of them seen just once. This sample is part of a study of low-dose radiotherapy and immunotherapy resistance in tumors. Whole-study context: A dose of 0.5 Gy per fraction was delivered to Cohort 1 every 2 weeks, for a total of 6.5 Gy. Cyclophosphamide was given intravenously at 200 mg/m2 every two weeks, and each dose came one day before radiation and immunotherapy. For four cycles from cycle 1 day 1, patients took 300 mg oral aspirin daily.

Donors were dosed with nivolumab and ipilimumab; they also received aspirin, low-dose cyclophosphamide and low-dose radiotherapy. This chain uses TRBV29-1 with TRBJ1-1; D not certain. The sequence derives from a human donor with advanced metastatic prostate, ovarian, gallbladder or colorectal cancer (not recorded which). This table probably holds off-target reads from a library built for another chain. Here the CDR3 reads CSVVGGYTEAFF. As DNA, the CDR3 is TGCAGCGTTGTCGGCGGTTACACTGAAGCTTTCTTT.